Listed below are T cell receptor beta chains from one sample, sequenced in a study of T cell repertoires in cytomegalovirus infection. TCRdb used MiXCR to reprocess the reads, holding one entry per CDR3 protein. Of 300,000 to 400,000 distinct CDR3 sequences in the sample, 15% to 20% are singletons; the top ten hold under 9%. Sequences were obtained from PBMCs. Receptors were obtained from a human donor in good health (CMV status not recorded). Some clones in this sample may be carry-over from other donors' samples. Both conserved end residues are part of each CDR3. A D gene is named only where the DNA matches it firmly. A row's size may be missing; if present it is once, few, many or a size class.

j_call | clone_size | v_call | d_call | cdr3_nt | cdr3_aa
TRBJ1-1 | NA | TRBV11-1 | TRBD1 | TGTGCCAGCAGACAGGGGACAGTTGTTGCTGAAGCTTTCTTT | CASRQGTVVAEAFF
TRBJ1-3 | many | TRBV7-2 | NA | TGTGCCAGCAGCTTACTCGCGATCTCTGGAAACACCATATATTTT | CASSLLAISGNTIYF
TRBJ2-5 | many | TRBV6-2/TRBV6-3 | NA | TGTGCCAGCGTTACTTCTAGCAAAGAGACCCAGTACTTC | CASVTSSKETQYF
TRBJ1-5 | few | TRBV4-1 | NA | TGCGCCAGCAGCCTCGACAGTATTAGCAATCAGCCCCAGCATTTT | CASSLDSISNQPQHF
TRBJ2-1 | NA | TRBV15 | NA | TGTGCCACCAGCAGAGGTACCGGGACAATTAATGAGCAGTTCTTC | CATSRGTGTINEQFF
TRBJ2-2 | NA | TRBV20-1 | NA | TGCAGTGCTAGAGAGGGAGGGGGAAAGAACACCGGGGAGCTGTTTTTT | CSAREGGGKNTGELFF
TRBJ2-5 | many | TRBV7-8 | TRBD1 | TGTGCCAGCAGCTTCAGCGGACAGGGGTGGGGGGAGACCCAGTACTTC | CASSFSGQGWGETQYF
TRBJ2-7 | few | TRBV6-8 | NA | TGTGCCAGCAGTTACACGAGGGTATCAACCTACGAGCAGTACTTC | CASSYTRVSTYEQYF
TRBJ1-4 | few | TRBV20-1 | NA | TGCAGTGCTAGGTACACGACGGGGAGAACTTCAACTAATGAAAAACTGTTTTTT | CSARYTTGRTSTNEKLFF
TRBJ2-3 | NA | TRBV20-1 | NA | TGCAGTGCTAGAGATCTGGGCAGGGATACAGATACGCAGTATTTT | CSARDLGRDTDTQYF
TRBJ2-5 | many | TRBV3-1 | NA | TGTGCCAGCAGCCAAGCTAGGACTAACTCGGAGACCCAGTACTTC | CASSQARTNSETQYF
TRBJ2-1 | many | TRBV7-8 | NA | TGTGCCAGCAGCTTAGGGGCGGACAATGAGCAGTTCTTC | CASSLGADNEQFF
TRBJ2-1 | NA | TRBV12-3/TRBV12-4 | TRBD2 | TGTGCCAGCAGTCCCGGGACTAGCGGGAGGCCCGGCAATGAGCAGTTCTTC | CASSPGTSGRPGNEQFF
TRBJ2-2 | few | TRBV2 | NA | TGTGCCAGCAAGGGACTTTTGAACACCGGGGAGCTGTTTTTT | CASKGLLNTGELFF
TRBJ2-7 | few | TRBV29-1 | NA | TGCAGCGTTGAAGATTATTTTGGGGTTTTCTACGAGCAGTACTTC | CSVEDYFGVFYEQYF
TRBJ1-2 | many | TRBV7-2 | NA | TGTGCCAGCAGCTTAAGACCTAACTATGGCTACACCTTC | CASSLRPNYGYTF
TRBJ2-5 | many | TRBV7-7 | TRBD1 | TGTGCCAGCAGCATGGACAGGCAAGAGACCCAGTACTTC | CASSMDRQETQYF
TRBJ2-5 | many | TRBV6-5 | TRBD1 | TGTGCCAGCAAGTCCGGTTATGGGACAGGGATTGTAGAGACCCAGTACTTC | CASKSGYGTGIVETQYF
TRBJ2-7 | many | TRBV7-6 | TRBD2 | TGTGCCAGCAGCTTATACCTAGCGGGACAGTACGAGCAGTACTTC | CASSLYLAGQYEQYF
TRBJ2-7 | many | TRBV7-2 | NA | TGTGCCAGCAGCTTAATTCTAGGATCCTACGAGCAGTACTTC | CASSLILGSYEQYF
TRBJ1-4 | NA | TRBV6-5 | TRBD1 | TGTGCCACCAGGACAGGGGGTAGTGAAAAACTGTTTTTT | CATRTGGSEKLFF
TRBJ1-1 | NA | TRBV28 | NA | TGTGCCAGCAGTCGTTCAGGGTACACTGAAGCTTTCTTT | CASSRSGYTEAFF
TRBJ1-4 | few | TRBV27 | NA | TGTGCCAGCAGCCGGACCCCTGCAACTAATGAAAAACTGTTTTTT | CASSRTPATNEKLFF